This T cell receptor beta chain was captured in a study of cytotoxic CD8 clonotypes in ibrutinib-treated CLL. At the level of the study: The sample average was 255,043 productive templates and 85,000 to 100,000 productive rearrangements. Whole-study findings and limits: Clonality was elevated at ibrutinib response and had returned toward baseline at progression. With treatment, public clonotypes, which were uncommon, either contracted or remained stable.

The count of this clone is one. The antigen is undetermined. CDR3 length: 16 residues. CDR1 SGHKS and CDR2 YYEKEE come from the germline V gene (reference sequence). Trimming stripped 2 bases from V and 3 bases from J, with 16 bases between. Clones were read by immunoSEQ multiplex PCR, and TCRdb kept only the in-frame ones, dropping some. Among 25,000 to 30,000 clones listed, around 63% were seen once. The chain has TRBV5-5 and TRBJ2-3, with D maybe TRBD2 (6 bases). The source material was PBMCs, sampled after 24 months of ibrutinib treatment. This sequence originates from a human donor with chronic lymphocytic leukemia. CDR3 coding DNA: TGTGCCAGCAGCTTAGGGACTCGGGTTAAAACAGATACGCAGTATTTT. It codes for CASSLGTRVKTDTQYF.